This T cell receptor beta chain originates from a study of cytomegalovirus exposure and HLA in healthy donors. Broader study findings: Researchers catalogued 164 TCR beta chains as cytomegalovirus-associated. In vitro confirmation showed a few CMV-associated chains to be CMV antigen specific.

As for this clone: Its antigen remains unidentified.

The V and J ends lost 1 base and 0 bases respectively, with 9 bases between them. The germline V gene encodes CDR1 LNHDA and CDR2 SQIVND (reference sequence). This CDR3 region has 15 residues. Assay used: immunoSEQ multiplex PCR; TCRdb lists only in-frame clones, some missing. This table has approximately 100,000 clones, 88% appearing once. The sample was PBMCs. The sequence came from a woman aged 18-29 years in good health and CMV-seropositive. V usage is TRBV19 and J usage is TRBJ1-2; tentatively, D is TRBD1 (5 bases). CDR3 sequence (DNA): TGTGCCAGTAGTATAGGGACACGATCTAACTATGGCTACACCTTC. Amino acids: CASSIGTRSNYGYTF. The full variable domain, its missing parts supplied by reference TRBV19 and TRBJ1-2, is DGGITQSPKYLFRKEGQNVTLSCEQNLNHDAMYWYRQDPGQGLRLIYYSQIVNDFQKGDIAEGYSVSREKKESFPLTVTSAQKNPTAFYLCASSIGTRSNYGYTFGSGTRLTVV.